This T cell receptor beta chain was recorded in a study of control samples from healthy donors and cancer patients. Produced via immunoSEQ multiplex PCR; TCRdb's table is partial and in-frame only. The sample gives about 95,000 clones, roughly nine tenths of which show up once; over 0.75% is in the top ten. Looked up from germline, CDR1 is MNHEY and CDR2 is SVGEGT. The CDR3 spans 17 residues. V shed 5 bases and J 4 bases; nucleotides not matched to a gene: 15. Sequenced sample: blood. The chain uses TRBV6-2 or TRBV6-3 and TRBJ1-2, with 8 bases identical to TRBD1. The receptor comes from a woman in her twenties or thirties in good health. The chain's CDR3 is CASSQDRASQMSYGYTF. DNA for the CDR3: TGTGCCAGCAGTCAGGACAGGGCATCGCAGATGAGCTATGGCTACACCTTC.